A selection of T cell receptor beta chains follows, all from one sample in a study of high-grade serous ovarian cancer treatment subgroups. Produced via immunoSEQ multiplex PCR; TCRdb's table is partial and in-frame only. The data hold around 8,100 clones, with over 70% observed a single time. Sequencing used tumor tissue. The source is a human donor with high-grade serous ovarian cancer. Both conserved end residues are part of each CDR3. D genes are given only for firm matches.

J gene: TRBJ2-5; D gene: -; V gene: TRBV7-9; CDR3 protein: CASSHPRGSGQETQYF
J gene: TRBJ2-7; D gene: TRBD1; V gene: TRBV5-4; CDR3 protein: CASSSTTGYSYEQYF
J gene: TRBJ1-1; D gene: -; V gene: TRBV19; CDR3 protein: CASSPPGRGSAAEAFF
J gene: TRBJ2-5; D gene: -; V gene: TRBV5-6; CDR3 protein: CASILGLIGTQYF
J gene: TRBJ1-5; D gene: TRBD1; V gene: TRBV5-6; CDR3 protein: CASSYRTGGGNQPQHF
J gene: TRBJ2-7; D gene: -; V gene: TRBV5-4; CDR3 protein: CASSPGPPYEQYF
J gene: TRBJ1-1; D gene: TRBD1; V gene: TRBV19; CDR3 protein: CASSIGNTQGSAAAFF
J gene: TRBJ2-1; D gene: -; V gene: TRBV25-1; CDR3 protein: CASSENNYNEQFF
J gene: TRBJ2-5; D gene: -; V gene: TRBV20-1; CDR3 protein: CSAPSVKAQYF
J gene: TRBJ2-1; D gene: TRBD2; V gene: TRBV4-1; CDR3 protein: CASSQSRLAGVYNEQFF
J gene: TRBJ2-3; D gene: -; V gene: TRBV27; CDR3 protein: CASSLSGRLVADTQYF
J gene: TRBJ1-2; D gene: -; V gene: TRBV5-1; CDR3 protein: CASSLGGFDDRTYGYTF
J gene: TRBJ1-2; D gene: -; V gene: TRBV4-3; CDR3 protein: CASSQDWPGNYGYTF
J gene: TRBJ1-1; D gene: -; V gene: TRBV10-3; CDR3 protein: CAISEFVFGTEAFF
J gene: TRBJ2-7; D gene: -; V gene: TRBV4-1; CDR3 protein: CASSRGGEQYF
J gene: TRBJ2-5; D gene: -; V gene: TRBV5-1; CDR3 protein: CASAPRGARETQYF
J gene: TRBJ2-7; D gene: -; V gene: TRBV30; CDR3 protein: CAWSIRNEQYF
J gene: TRBJ2-5; D gene: TRBD1; V gene: TRBV28; CDR3 protein: CASSHRDRGFLETQYF
J gene: TRBJ2-2; D gene: -; V gene: TRBV19; CDR3 protein: CASSIIASRSDTGELFF
J gene: TRBJ2-5; D gene: TRBD1; V gene: TRBV7-2; CDR3 protein: CASSLDFTGGTETQYF
J gene: TRBJ2-5; D gene: -; V gene: TRBV7-6; CDR3 protein: CASSFLHGLETQYF
J gene: TRBJ2-1; D gene: -; V gene: TRBV5-1; CDR3 protein: CASSLDWASWMDEQFF
J gene: TRBJ2-1; D gene: TRBD1; V gene: TRBV4-3; CDR3 protein: CASSQDTGVGEQFF
J gene: TRBJ2-3; D gene: -; V gene: TRBV5-1; CDR3 protein: CASSLGVTGAPDTQYF
J gene: TRBJ2-2; D gene: TRBD2; V gene: TRBV19; CDR3 protein: CASSIGGGRDTGELFF
J gene: TRBJ2-3; D gene: -; V gene: TRBV5-4; CDR3 protein: CASRISTDTQYF
J gene: TRBJ2-2; D gene: -; V gene: TRBV11-1; CDR3 protein: CASSFDLNTGELFF
J gene: TRBJ2-1; D gene: -; V gene: TRBV28; CDR3 protein: CASSFGGDAYNEQFF
J gene: TRBJ2-7; D gene: TRBD2; V gene: TRBV5-4; CDR3 protein: CASSLALAGVLSEQYF
J gene: TRBJ1-6; D gene: TRBD1; V gene: TRBV15; CDR3 protein: CATRTGTANSPLHF
J gene: TRBJ1-3; D gene: TRBD1; V gene: TRBV9; CDR3 protein: CASSERTGSSGNTIYF
J gene: TRBJ1-2; D gene: -; V gene: TRBV11-3; CDR3 protein: CASSLGQVHGYTF
J gene: TRBJ1-5; D gene: -; V gene: TRBV30; CDR3 protein: CAWSVSFGWGSNQPQHF
J gene: TRBJ2-5; D gene: TRBD2; V gene: TRBV5-1; CDR3 protein: CASSLSGGIETQYF
J gene: TRBJ2-6; D gene: -; V gene: TRBV28; CDR3 protein: CASRHTGFGANVLTF
J gene: TRBJ1-1; D gene: -; V gene: TRBV11-2; CDR3 protein: CASSLGVTEAFF
J gene: TRBJ1-2; D gene: -; V gene: TRBV4-2; CDR3 protein: CASSLGGSGSFYGYTF
J gene: TRBJ2-6; D gene: TRBD1; V gene: TRBV2; CDR3 protein: CASSAQGARSGANVLTF
J gene: TRBJ2-4; D gene: TRBD2; V gene: TRBV6-5; CDR3 protein: CASSYSTRGAKNIQYF
J gene: TRBJ2-2; D gene: TRBD1; V gene: TRBV7-9; CDR3 protein: CASSDTGGETGELFF
J gene: TRBJ2-3; D gene: -; V gene: TRBV30; CDR3 protein: CAWRGRSSTDTQYF
J gene: TRBJ2-2; D gene: -; V gene: TRBV18; CDR3 protein: CASSPGNTGELFF
J gene: TRBJ2-7; D gene: -; V gene: TRBV5-5; CDR3 protein: CASSLEVGEMYF
J gene: TRBJ1-2; D gene: -; V gene: TRBV5-6; CDR3 protein: CASSLNRMGGYTF
J gene: TRBJ1-3; D gene: -; V gene: TRBV9; CDR3 protein: CASSVAGSAGVGSGNTIYF
J gene: TRBJ1-1; D gene: -; V gene: TRBV11-3; CDR3 protein: CASSLEGQAGAEAFF
J gene: TRBJ2-5; D gene: -; V gene: TRBV4-3; CDR3 protein: CASSQGPVLGAGETQYF
J gene: TRBJ1-5; D gene: -; V gene: TRBV28; CDR3 protein: CASSLAPGGSNQPQHF
J gene: TRBJ1-4; D gene: -; V gene: TRBV6-1; CDR3 protein: CASSAAGHRNEKLFF
J gene: TRBJ1-4; D gene: -; V gene: TRBV6-6; CDR3 protein: CAISESGGSGEKLFF
J gene: TRBJ2-4; D gene: -; V gene: TRBV29-1; CDR3 protein: CSVESAGLVAKNIQYF
J gene: TRBJ2-7; D gene: TRBD2; V gene: TRBV5-1; CDR3 protein: CASSILAGGTYEQYF
J gene: TRBJ1-1; D gene: TRBD1; V gene: TRBV11-3; CDR3 protein: CASSRDSGKTEAFF